The source of this TCR beta chain is a study of human T cells and chemical hapten exposure. The wider study: Patients, a majority of them female, were diagnosed with alopecia areata, totalis or universalis.

The ends were cut back, 2 bases at V and 0 bases at J, with 7 bases in the middle. The CDR3 runs to 14 residues. Germline CDR1 reads MNHEY; CDR2 reads SVGEGT. TCRdb called the RACE reads again in MiXCR, with one record for every CDR3 protein. This sample has about 40,000 distinct CDR3 sequences, with around 3% found just once. This clonotype appeared many times. Time point: patch test 2, 6 weeks after DPC sensitization. Specified treatment: therapeutic diphenylcyclopropenone sensitization with weekly scalp DPC. The chain recombines TRBV6-2 or TRBV6-3 with TRBJ1-1, with D maybe TRBD1 (6 bases). The TCR sequence derives from a man aged 35-49 years with alopecia areata. Some clones in this sample may be carry-over from other donors' samples. This sample comprised whole blood, obtained in connection with sensitization to the hapten diphenylcyclopropenone (DPC). The chain's CDR3 is CASSYQGMNTEAFF. As DNA, the CDR3 is TGTGCCAGCAGTTACCAGGGGATGAACACTGAAGCTTTCTTT.